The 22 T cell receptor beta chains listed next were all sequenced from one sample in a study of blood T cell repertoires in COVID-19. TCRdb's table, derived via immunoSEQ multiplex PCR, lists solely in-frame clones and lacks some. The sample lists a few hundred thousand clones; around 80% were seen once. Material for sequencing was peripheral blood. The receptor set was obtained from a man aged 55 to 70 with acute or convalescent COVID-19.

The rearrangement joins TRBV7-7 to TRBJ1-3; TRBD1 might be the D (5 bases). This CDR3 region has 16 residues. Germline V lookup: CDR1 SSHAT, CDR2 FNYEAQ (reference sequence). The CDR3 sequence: CASDPCPGTSGNTIYF. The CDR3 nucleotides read TGTGCTAGCGACCCTTGCCCCGGGACTTCTGGAAACACCATATATTTT.

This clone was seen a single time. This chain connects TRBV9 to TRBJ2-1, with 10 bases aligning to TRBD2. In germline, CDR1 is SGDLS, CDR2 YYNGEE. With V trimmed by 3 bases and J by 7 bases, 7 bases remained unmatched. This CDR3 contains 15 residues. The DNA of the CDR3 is TGTGCCAGCAGCGGGCTAGCGGGAGATGGGAATGAGCAGTTCTTC. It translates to CASSGLAGDGNEQFF.

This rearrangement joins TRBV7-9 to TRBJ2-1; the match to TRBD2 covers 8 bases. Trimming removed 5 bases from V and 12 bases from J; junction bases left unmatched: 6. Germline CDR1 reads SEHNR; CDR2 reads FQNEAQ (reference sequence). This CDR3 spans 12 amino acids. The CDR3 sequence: CASSPSSGWQFF. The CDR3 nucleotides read TGTGCCAGCAGCCCCTCTAGCGGGTGGCAGTTCTTC.

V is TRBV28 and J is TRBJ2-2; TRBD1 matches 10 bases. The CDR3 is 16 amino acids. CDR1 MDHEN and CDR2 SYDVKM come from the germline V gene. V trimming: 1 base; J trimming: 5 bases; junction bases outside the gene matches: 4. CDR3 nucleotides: TGTGCCAGCAGTTTATATACGGACAGGGGGACCGGGGAGCTGTTTTTT. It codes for CASSLYTDRGTGELFF.

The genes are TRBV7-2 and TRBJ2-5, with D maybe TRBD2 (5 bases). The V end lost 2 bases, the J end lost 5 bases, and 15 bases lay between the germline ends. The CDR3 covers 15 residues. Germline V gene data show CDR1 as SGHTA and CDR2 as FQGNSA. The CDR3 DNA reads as TGTGCCAGCAGCTTAATGTTTAGGCGGGTGGAGACCCAGTACTTC. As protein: CASSLMFRRVETQYF.

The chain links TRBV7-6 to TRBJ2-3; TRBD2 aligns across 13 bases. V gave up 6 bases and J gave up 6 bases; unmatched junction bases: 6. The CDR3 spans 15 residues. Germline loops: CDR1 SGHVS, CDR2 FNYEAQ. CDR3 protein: CASSQLAGGHDTQYF. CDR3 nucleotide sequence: TGTGCCAGCAGTCAACTAGCGGGAGGGCACGATACGCAGTATTTT. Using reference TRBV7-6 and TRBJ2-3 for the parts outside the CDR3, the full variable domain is GAGVSQSPRYKVTKRGQDVALRCDPISGHVSLYWYRQALGQGPEFLTYFNYEAQQDKSGLPNDRFSAERPEGSISTLTIQRTEQRDSAMYRCASSQLAGGHDTQYFGPGTRLTVL.

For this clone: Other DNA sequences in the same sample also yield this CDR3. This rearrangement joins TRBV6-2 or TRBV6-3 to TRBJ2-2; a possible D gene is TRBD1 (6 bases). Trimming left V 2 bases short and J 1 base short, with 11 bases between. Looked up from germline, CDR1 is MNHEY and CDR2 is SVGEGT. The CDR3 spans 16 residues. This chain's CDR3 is CASSYGGQGNTGELFF. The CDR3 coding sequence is TGTGCCAGCAGTTACGGGGGCCAGGGGAACACCGGGGAGCTGTTTTTT.

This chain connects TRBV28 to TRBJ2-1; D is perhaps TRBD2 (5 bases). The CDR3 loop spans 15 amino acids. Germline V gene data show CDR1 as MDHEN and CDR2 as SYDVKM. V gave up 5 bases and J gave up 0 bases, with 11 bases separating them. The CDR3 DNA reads TGTGCCAGCAGTCGAGGTGGGAGCTCCTACAATGAGCAGTTCTTC. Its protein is CASSRGGSSYNEQFF. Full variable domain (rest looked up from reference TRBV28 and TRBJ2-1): DVKVTQSSRYLVKRTGEKVFLECVQDMDHENMFWYRQDPGLGLRLIYFSYDVKMKEKGDIPEGYSVSREKKERFSLILESASTNQTSMYLCASSRGGSSYNEQFFGPGTRLTVL.

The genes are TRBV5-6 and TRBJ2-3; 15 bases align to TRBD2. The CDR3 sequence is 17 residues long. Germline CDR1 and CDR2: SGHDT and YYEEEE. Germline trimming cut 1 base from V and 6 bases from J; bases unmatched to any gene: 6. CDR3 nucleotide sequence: TGTGCCAGCAGCTTGAGGGGACTAGCGGGGGGTCGGGATACGCAGTATTTT. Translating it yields CASSLRGLAGGRDTQYF.

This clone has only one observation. The CDR3 DNA reads as TGTGCCAGCAGCCCCCGGGGCTCTGGAAACACCATATATTTT. Its protein is CASSPRGSGNTIYF. V is TRBV11-2 and J is TRBJ1-3, with D unclear. The germline V gene encodes CDR1 SGHAT and CDR2 FQNNGV. V lost 5 bases, J lost 0 bases, and 8 bases lay in between. The CDR3 has 14 residues.

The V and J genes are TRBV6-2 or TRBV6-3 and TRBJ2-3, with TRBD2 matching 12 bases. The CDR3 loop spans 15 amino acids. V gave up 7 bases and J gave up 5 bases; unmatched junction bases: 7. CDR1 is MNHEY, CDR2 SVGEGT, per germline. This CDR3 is CASTPWTSGIDTQYF. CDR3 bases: TGTGCCAGCACCCCTTGGACTAGCGGGATAGATACGCAGTATTTT.

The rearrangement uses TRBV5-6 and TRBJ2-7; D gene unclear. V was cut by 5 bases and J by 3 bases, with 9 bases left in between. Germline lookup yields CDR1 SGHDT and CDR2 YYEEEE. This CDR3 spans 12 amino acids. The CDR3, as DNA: TGTGCCAGCAGTCGGGTCCTCTACGAGCAGTACTTC. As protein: CASSRVLYEQYF.

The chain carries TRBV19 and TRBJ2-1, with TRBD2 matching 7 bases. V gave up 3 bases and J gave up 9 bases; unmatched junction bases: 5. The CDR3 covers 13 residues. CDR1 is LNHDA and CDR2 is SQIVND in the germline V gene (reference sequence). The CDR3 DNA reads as TGTGCCAGTAGTATGGTCCCGGGAGGTGAGCAGTTCTTC. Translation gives CASSMVPGGEQFF.

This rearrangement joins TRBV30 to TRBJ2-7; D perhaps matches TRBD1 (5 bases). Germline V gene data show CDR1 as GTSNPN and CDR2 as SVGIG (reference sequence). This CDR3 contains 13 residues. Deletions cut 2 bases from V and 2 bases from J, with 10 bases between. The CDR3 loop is CAWSILGAYEQYF. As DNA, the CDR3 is TGTGCCTGGAGTATTTTAGGGGCCTACGAGCAGTACTTC.

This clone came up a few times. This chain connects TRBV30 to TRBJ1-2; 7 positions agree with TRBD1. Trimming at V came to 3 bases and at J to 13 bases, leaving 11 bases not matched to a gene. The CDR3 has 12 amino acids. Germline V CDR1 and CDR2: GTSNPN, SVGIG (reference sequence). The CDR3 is CAWSLSRGQVTF. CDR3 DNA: TGTGCCTGGAGCCTATCTAGGGGGCAGGTCACCTTC.

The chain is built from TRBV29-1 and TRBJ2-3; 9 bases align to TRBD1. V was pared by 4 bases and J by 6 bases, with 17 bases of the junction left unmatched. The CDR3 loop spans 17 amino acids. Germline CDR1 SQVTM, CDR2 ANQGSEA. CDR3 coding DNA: TGCAGCGTTGTCGGACAGGGGAGGTTTCTGGGTATGGATACGCAGTATTTT. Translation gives CSVVGQGRFLGMDTQYF.

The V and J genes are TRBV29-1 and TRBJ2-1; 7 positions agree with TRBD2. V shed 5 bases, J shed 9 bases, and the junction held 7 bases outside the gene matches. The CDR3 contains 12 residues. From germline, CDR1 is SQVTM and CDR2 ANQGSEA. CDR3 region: CSVSASGAEQFF. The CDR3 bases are TGCAGCGTTTCGGCTAGCGGAGCTGAGCAGTTCTTC.

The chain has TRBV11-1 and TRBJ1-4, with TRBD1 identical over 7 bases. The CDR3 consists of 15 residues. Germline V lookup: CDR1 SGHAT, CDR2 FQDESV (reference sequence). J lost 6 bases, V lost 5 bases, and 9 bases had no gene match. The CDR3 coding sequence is TGTGCCAGCAGCCGGAGAGGTCAGGGGGATGAAAAACTGTTTTTT. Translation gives CASSRRGQGDEKLFF. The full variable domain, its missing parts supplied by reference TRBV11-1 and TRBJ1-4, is EAEVAQSPRYKITEKSQAVAFWCDPISGHATLYWYRQILGQGPELLVQFQDESVVDDSQLPKDRFSAERLKGVDSTLKIQPAELGDSAMYLCASSRRGQGDEKLFFGSGTQLSVL.

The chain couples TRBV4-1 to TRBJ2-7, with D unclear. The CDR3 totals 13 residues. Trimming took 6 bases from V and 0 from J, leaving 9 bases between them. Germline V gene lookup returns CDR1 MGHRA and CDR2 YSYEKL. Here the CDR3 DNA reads TGCGCCAGCAGGGGCTCGTACTCCTACGAGCAGTACTTC. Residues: CASRGSYSYEQYF.

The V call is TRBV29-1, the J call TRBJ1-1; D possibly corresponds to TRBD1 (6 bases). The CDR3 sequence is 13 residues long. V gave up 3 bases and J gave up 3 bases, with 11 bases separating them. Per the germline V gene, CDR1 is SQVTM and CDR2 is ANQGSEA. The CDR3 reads CSVDRDTHTEAFF. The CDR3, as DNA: TGCAGCGTTGACCGGGACACTCACACTGAAGCTTTCTTT. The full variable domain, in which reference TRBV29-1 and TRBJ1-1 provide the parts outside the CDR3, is SAVISQKPSRDICQRGTSLTIQCQVDSQVTMMFWYRQQPGQSLTLIATANQGSEATYESGFVIDKFPISRPNLTFSTLTVSNMSPEDSSIYLCSVDRDTHTEAFFGQGTRLTVV.

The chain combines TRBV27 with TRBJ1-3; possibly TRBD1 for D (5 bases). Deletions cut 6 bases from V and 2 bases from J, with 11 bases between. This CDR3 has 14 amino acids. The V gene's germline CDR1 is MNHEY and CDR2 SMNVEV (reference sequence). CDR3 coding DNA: TGTGCCAGCAGGAAAGGGGAGGCTGGAAACACCATATATTTT. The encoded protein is CASRKGEAGNTIYF.

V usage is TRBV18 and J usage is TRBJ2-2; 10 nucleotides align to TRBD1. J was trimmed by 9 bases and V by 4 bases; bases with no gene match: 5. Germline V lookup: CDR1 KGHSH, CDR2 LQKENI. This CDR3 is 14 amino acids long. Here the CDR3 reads CASSLRDRGWELFF. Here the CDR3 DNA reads TGTGCCAGCTCACTCCGGGACAGGGGATGGGAGCTGTTTTTT.